This is a list of T cell receptor beta chains from one sample in a study of cytomegalovirus exposure and HLA in healthy donors. The table came from immunoSEQ multiplex PCR; TCRdb's copy has only in-frame clones and leaves some out. Here the sample table reports 150,000 to 200,000 clones. What was sequenced was PBMCs. The receptors derive from a man aged 25 to 45 in good health and CMV-seronegative. CDR3s include the opening cysteine and the closing phenylalanine or tryptophan. Fields, in order: V gene, D gene, J gene, CDR3 DNA, CDR3 protein. The D gene is left open where the match is weak.

TRBV30,NA,TRBJ2-1,TGTGCCTGGAGGCCAGGGTTCTACAATGAGCAGTTCTTC,CAWRPGFYNEQFF
TRBV18,NA,TRBJ1-1,TGTGCCAGCTCAATAAGACAGGACCGGCCGATTGAAGCTTTCTTT,CASSIRQDRPIEAFF
TRBV18,NA,TRBJ1-1,TGTGCCAGCTCACCACCAACGAGGGACACTGAAGCTTTCTTT,CASSPPTRDTEAFF
TRBV27,TRBD1,TRBJ2-7,TGTGCCAGCAGTACAGAGGACAGGGGGATTTTCGAGCAGTACTTC,CASSTEDRGIFEQYF
TRBV7-8,NA,TRBJ2-7,TGTGCCAGCAGCTTAGCGAGAGACTCGGAGCAGTACTTC,CASSLARDSEQYF
TRBV7-2,TRBD2,TRBJ2-7,TGTGCCAGCAGCATTAGCGGGAGTGCCTACGAGCAGTACTTC,CASSISGSAYEQYF
TRBV18,NA,TRBJ2-2,TGTGCCTCGGACAGATTAAACACCGGGGAGCTGTTTTTT,CASDRLNTGELFF
TRBV6-5,NA,TRBJ1-1,TGTGCCACTCAGGGCCGCGGACGCATGAACACTGAAGCTTTCTTT,CATQGRGRMNTEAFF
TRBV2,TRBD1,TRBJ1-4,TGTGCCAGCACCCGGGACAGGGTTGAAAAACTGTTTTTT,CASTRDRVEKLFF
TRBV5-1,TRBD2,TRBJ2-3,TGCGCCAGCAGTAAGGGACTATACCAGGATACGCAGTATTTT,CASSKGLYQDTQYF
TRBV30,NA,TRBJ1-2,TGTGCCTGGAGTGTGACAGGAGTTAACTATGGCTACACCTTC,CAWSVTGVNYGYTF
TRBV10-2,TRBD2,TRBJ2-5,TGCGCCAGCTCTCGACCCGTCGGACTAGCGGGAAGAGAGCAGTACTTC,CASSRPVGLAGREQYF
TRBV18,NA,TRBJ2-5,TGTGCCAGCTCACCACTCGTTCCACAGGCAAAAGAGACCCAGTACTTC,CASSPLVPQAKETQYF
TRBV7-9,NA,TRBJ1-1,TGTGCCAGCAGCCCTGGGGGGGCCGGGGACACTGAAGCTTTCTTT,CASSPGGAGDTEAFF
TRBV30,NA,TRBJ2-1,TGTGCCTGGAGTCTCACTAACTACAATGAGCAGTTCTTC,CAWSLTNYNEQFF
TRBV27,NA,TRBJ1-5,TGTGCCAGCAGTTTACTCCCCGGGGGAGGCGGTCAGCCCCAGCATTTT,CASSLLPGGGGQPQHF
TRBV10-3,TRBD1,TRBJ1-5,TGTGCCATCAGTGGGGCACCGGGACAGGTAAATCAGCCCCAGCATTTT,CAISGAPGQVNQPQHF
TRBV12-2,NA,TRBJ2-3,TGTGCAAGTCGCTTAGTTACGAGCGGGAGGGCCCTCACAGATACGCAGTATTTT,CASRLVTSGRALTDTQYF
TRBV11-2,NA,TRBJ2-7,TGTGCCAGCAGCTTAGGTAGCCACGAGCAGTACTTC,CASSLGSHEQYF
TRBV6-6,TRBD1,TRBJ1-5,TGTGCCAGCAGCTTGGACAGGAGCAATCAGCCCCAGCATTTT,CASSLDRSNQPQHF
TRBV15,NA,TRBJ1-5,TGTGCCACCAGCCGGCGGCAGGGGAGTCAGCCCCAGCATTTT,CATSRRQGSQPQHF
TRBV19,TRBD1,TRBJ2-3,TGTGCCAGTAGTATTAGGAGACAGGGTTTTTTCGGCACAGATACGCAGTATTTT,CASSIRRQGFFGTDTQYF
TRBV7-9,NA,TRBJ1-3,TGTGCCAGCAGCTTAGGTAACTCTGGAAACACCATATATTTT,CASSLGNSGNTIYF
TRBV5-4,NA,TRBJ2-3,TGTGCCAGCAGCTTGGATAGCGAGAATCCAGATACGCAGTATTTT,CASSLDSENPDTQYF
TRBV10-3,TRBD1,TRBJ2-1,TGTGCCATCACGGAAGACAGGGGGCTGGATGAGCAGTTCTTC,CAITEDRGLDEQFF
TRBV2,NA,TRBJ2-1,TGTGCCAGCAGGGCAGCGGGTGGGGAGCAGTTCTTC,CASRAAGGEQFF
TRBV29-1,NA,TRBJ1-1,TGCAGCGTTGTAGCCTACACTGAAGCTTTCTTT,CSVVAYTEAFF
TRBV5-1,NA,TRBJ1-2,TGCGCCAGCAGCCCCGGACAGCCTTATGGCTACACCTTC,CASSPGQPYGYTF
TRBV29-1,TRBD1,TRBJ2-1,TGCAGCGTTGAGGGACAGGGGTATGAGCAGTTCTTC,CSVEGQGYEQFF
TRBV5-1,TRBD1,TRBJ1-1,TGCGCCAGCAGCGGACGACAGGGCGTGAACACTGAAGCTTTCTTT,CASSGRQGVNTEAFF
TRBV5-1,TRBD1,TRBJ1-2,TGCGCCAGCAGCCGGTCCGGGACAGTTAACTATGGCTACACCTTC,CASSRSGTVNYGYTF
TRBV10-2,TRBD2,TRBJ2-2,TGCGCCAGCAGTGTAGCTAGCGGGATTGTATCGGCCGGGGAGCTGTTTTTT,CASSVASGIVSAGELFF
TRBV6-1,NA,TRBJ1-2,TGTGCCAGCAGTGAAGCCGCGCGGGGCTACACCTTC,CASSEAARGYTF
TRBV7-9,NA,TRBJ1-5,TGTGCCAGCGCACGGAGTGAAGATCAGCCCCAGCATTTT,CASARSEDQPQHF
TRBV28,NA,TRBJ1-2,TGTGCCAGCACCTCAGAGGGTTCGACTAACTATGGCTACACCTTC,CASTSEGSTNYGYTF
TRBV5-1,NA,TRBJ2-7,TGCGCCAGCAGCTACCGGGACATCACCTACGAGCAGTACTTC,CASSYRDITYEQYF
TRBV30,NA,TRBJ1-1,TGTGCCTGGAGGCGGTGGAACACTGAAGCTTTCTTT,CAWRRWNTEAFF
TRBV7-2,TRBD2,TRBJ2-3,TGTGCCAGCAGCTTAAGTAGCGGGAACACAGATACGCAGTATTTT,CASSLSSGNTDTQYF
TRBV5-5,NA,TRBJ2-1,TGTGCCAGCAGGGGGGACTTCTACAATGAGCAGTTCTTC,CASRGDFYNEQFF
TRBV10-3,TRBD1,TRBJ2-7,TGTGCCATCAGGGGCACCGAGACAGGGGGCGCGGCCTACGAGCAGTACTTC,CAIRGTETGGAAYEQYF
TRBV9,TRBD1,TRBJ1-4,TGTGCCAGCAGCACAGGGGGCCCTAATGAAAAACTGTTTTTT,CASSTGGPNEKLFF
TRBV6-6,TRBD1,TRBJ1-6,TGTGCCAGCAGCGGACAGGATTCACCCCTCCACTTT,CASSGQDSPLHF
TRBV7-6,TRBD2,TRBJ2-2,TGTGCCAGCAGCTTACTAGCGGGAGGCCTCAACACCGGGGAGCTGTTTTTT,CASSLLAGGLNTGELFF
TRBV27,TRBD1,TRBJ2-7,TGTGCCAGCAGTGCCGGGACAGGGACCTACGAGCAGTACTTC,CASSAGTGTYEQYF
TRBV6-5,TRBD2,TRBJ2-7,TGTGCCAGCAGTCCGCTAGCGGGAGGTTCTTACGAGCAGTACTTC,CASSPLAGGSYEQYF